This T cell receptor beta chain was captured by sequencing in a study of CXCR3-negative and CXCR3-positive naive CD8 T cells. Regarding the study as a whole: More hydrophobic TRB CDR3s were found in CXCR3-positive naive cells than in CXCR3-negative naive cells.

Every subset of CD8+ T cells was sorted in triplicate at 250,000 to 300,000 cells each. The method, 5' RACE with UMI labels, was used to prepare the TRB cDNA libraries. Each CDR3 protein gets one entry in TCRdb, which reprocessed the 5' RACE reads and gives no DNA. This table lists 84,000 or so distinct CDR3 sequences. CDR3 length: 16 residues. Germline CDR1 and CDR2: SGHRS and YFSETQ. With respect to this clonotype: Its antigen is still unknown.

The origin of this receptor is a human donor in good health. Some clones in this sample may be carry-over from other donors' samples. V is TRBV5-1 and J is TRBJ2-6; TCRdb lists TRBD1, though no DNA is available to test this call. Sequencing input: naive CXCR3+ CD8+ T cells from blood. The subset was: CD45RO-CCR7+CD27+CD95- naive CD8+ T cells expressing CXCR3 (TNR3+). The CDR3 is CASSLAGRAGANVLTF.